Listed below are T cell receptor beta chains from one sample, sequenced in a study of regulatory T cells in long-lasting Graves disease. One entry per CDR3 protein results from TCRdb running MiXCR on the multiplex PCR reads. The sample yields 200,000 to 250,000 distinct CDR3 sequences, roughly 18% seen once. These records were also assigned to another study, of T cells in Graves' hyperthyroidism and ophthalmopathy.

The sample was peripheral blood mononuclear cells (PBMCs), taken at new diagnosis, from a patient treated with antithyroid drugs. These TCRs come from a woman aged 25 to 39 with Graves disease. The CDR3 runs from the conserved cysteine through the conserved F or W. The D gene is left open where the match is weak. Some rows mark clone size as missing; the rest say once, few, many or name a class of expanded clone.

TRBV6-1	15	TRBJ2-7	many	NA	TGTGCCAGCAGGGAAAGCGGAAAGGCCCCTCGGGAGCAGTACTTC	CASRESGKAPREQYF
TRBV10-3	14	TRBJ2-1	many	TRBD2	TGTGCCATCAAAGGGACTAGCGAGAGCGATGAGCAGTTCTTC	CAIKGTSESDEQFF
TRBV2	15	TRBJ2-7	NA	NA	TGTGCCAGCAGGGCAGCGGGTTTTAGTTCCTACGAGCAGTACTTC	CASRAAGFSSYEQYF
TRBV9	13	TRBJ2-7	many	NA	TGTGCCAGCAGCGTTGGAGGGCGCTACGAGCAGTACTTC	CASSVGGRYEQYF
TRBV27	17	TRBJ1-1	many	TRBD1	TGTGCCAGCAGTTTACCCGACAGGGGGCAAGCGAACACTGAAGCTTTCTTT	CASSLPDRGQANTEAFF
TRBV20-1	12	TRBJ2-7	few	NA	TGCAGTGCTCGTAGACCCAACTACGAGCAGTACTTC	CSARRPNYEQYF
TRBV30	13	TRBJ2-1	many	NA	TGTGCCTGGAGCCCGACCTCCTACAATGAGCAGTTCTTC	CAWSPTSYNEQFF
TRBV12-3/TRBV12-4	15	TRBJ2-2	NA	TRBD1	TGTGCCACCCCCGGGACAGCTAAGAACACCGGGGAGCTGTTTTTT	CATPGTAKNTGELFF
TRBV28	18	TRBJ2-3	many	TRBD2	TGTGCCAGCAGTCTCTCAGACACTAGCGGGGGTGGCACAGATACGCAGTATTTT	CASSLSDTSGGGTDTQYF
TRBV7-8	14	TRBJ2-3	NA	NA	TGTGCCAGCAACTCAGGGGTGGCGGTTGGTACGCAGTATTTT	CASNSGVAVGTQYF
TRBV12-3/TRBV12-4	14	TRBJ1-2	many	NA	TGTGCCAGCAGTTTAGATGGACCTATTTATGGCTACACCTTC	CASSLDGPIYGYTF
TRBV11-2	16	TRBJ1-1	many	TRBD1	TGTGCCAGCACCGGGGGGACAGTTATCATGAACACTGAAGCTTTCTTT	CASTGGTVIMNTEAFF
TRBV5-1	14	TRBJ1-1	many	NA	TGCGCCAGCAGCGCCACAGTTACCACAGCGGGGGCTTTCTTT	CASSATVTTAGAFF
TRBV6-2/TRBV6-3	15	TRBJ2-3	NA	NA	TGTGCCAGCAGTGAACTGGAACGGACCTCAGATACGCAGTATTTT	CASSELERTSDTQYF
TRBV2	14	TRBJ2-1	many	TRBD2	TGTGCCAGCAGTCTAAGCGGGAGCTCCAATGAGCAGTTCTTC	CASSLSGSSNEQFF
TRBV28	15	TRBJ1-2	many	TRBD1	TGTGCCAGCAGACAAGGGGGCTCCCTTAACTATGGCTACACCTTC	CASRQGGSLNYGYTF
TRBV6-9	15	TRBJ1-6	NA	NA	TGTGCCAGCAGTTCTTCCGGGACGGCGAATTCACCCCTCCACTTT	CASSSSGTANSPLHF
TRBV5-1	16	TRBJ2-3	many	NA	TGCGCCAGCAGCTTAAAGGTGGGAGGAGGGACAGATACGCAGTATTTT	CASSLKVGGGTDTQYF
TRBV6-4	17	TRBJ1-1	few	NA	TGTGCCAGCAGTGAACACCCAGTGGAGGGTACGAACACTGAAGCTTTCTTT	CASSEHPVEGTNTEAFF
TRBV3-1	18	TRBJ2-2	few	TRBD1	TGTGCCAGCAGCCATCGACCGCTCCGGGACAGTACCACCGGGGAGCTGTTTTTT	CASSHRPLRDSTTGELFF
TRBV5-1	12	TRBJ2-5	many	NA	TGTGCCAGCAGCTCGAGCCAAGAGACCCAGTACTTC	CASSSSQETQYF
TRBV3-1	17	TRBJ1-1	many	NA	TGTGCCAGCAGCCAAGAAGTTCTCAGGAGTAGGGGAACTGAAGCTTTCTTT	CASSQEVLRSRGTEAFF